Listed below are T cell receptor beta chains from one sample, sequenced in a study of T cell changes during pregnancy in multiple sclerosis. Assay used: immunoSEQ multiplex PCR; TCRdb lists only in-frame clones, some missing. This table holds tens of thousands of clones, roughly nine tenths found once. Sequenced here: CD4+ T cells from peripheral blood mononuclear cells, sampled in the third trimester of pregnancy. The receptors were gathered from a female donor in good health, enrolled as a control in a pregnancy study. CDR3s include the opening cysteine and the closing phenylalanine or tryptophan. The D gene is left open where the match is weak. Clone size, where shown, is once, few, many, or a class for clones that have expanded.

CASNVQGNPSYEQYF,TGTGCCAGCAATGTACAGGGGAACCCCTCCTACGAGCAGTACTTC,TRBJ2-7,TRBD1,TRBV6-1,.
CASSQDRLSYNEQFF,TGTGCCAGCAGCCAAGACAGACTTTCCTACAATGAGCAGTTCTTC,TRBJ2-1,.,TRBV7-2,.
CASRLRTESYEQYF,TGTGCCAGCAGATTAAGGACAGAGTCCTACGAGCAGTACTTC,TRBJ2-7,.,TRBV5-5,.
CASSLRESNEKLFF,TGCGCCAGCAGCCTCCGGGAATCCAATGAAAAACTGTTTTTT,TRBJ1-4,.,TRBV4-3,.
CASSLAVQVQETQYF,TGCGCCAGCAGCTTGGCAGTACAGGTTCAAGAGACCCAGTACTTC,TRBJ2-5,.,TRBV5-1,.
CASSFGQTQPQHF,TGTGCCAGCAGCTTCGGACAGACTCAGCCCCAGCATTTT,TRBJ1-5,.,TRBV11-2,.
CAISESRYGYTF,TGTGCCATCAGTGAGTCGAGGTATGGCTACACCTTC,TRBJ1-2,.,TRBV10-3,.
CASSVALEPDYEQYF,TGTGCCAGCAGCGTAGCTCTCGAGCCTGACTACGAGCAGTACTTC,TRBJ2-7,.,TRBV9,once
CASSPTDRHVYGYTF,TGCGCCAGCAGCCCGACAGACAGACACGTCTATGGCTACACCTTC,TRBJ1-2,.,TRBV4-1,.
CASSHLAGATTDTQYF,TGCGCCAGCAGCCACCTAGCGGGGGCCACCACAGATACGCAGTATTTT,TRBJ2-3,TRBD2,TRBV4-1,.
CASSFLRGGGEKLFF,TGTGCCAGCAGCTTTTTACGAGGTGGTGGTGAAAAACTGTTTTTT,TRBJ1-4,.,TRBV7-8,.
CASSSGTISYEQYF,TGTGCCAGCAGCTCCGGGACTATCTCCTACGAGCAGTACTTC,TRBJ2-7,TRBD2,TRBV28,.
CSVVQAAGGLSYEQYF,TGCAGCGTTGTCCAAGCAGCGGGAGGTCTCTCCTACGAGCAGTACTTC,TRBJ2-7,TRBD2,TRBV29-1,.
CASSSNLNRAGYTF,TGTGCCAGCAGCTCAAATCTTAACAGGGCTGGCTACACCTTC,TRBJ1-2,.,TRBV7-9,.
CASSYSPDMKEKLFF,TGTGCCAGCAGTTACTCTCCGGACATGAAGGAAAAACTGTTTTTT,TRBJ1-4,.,TRBV6-5,.
CASSHPRLAGVGETQYF,TGCGCCAGCAGTCACCCCAGACTAGCGGGCGTGGGGGAGACCCAGTACTTC,TRBJ2-5,TRBD2,TRBV23-1,.
CASTPLAGDTGELFF,TGTGCCAGTACCCCACTAGCGGGAGACACCGGGGAGCTGTTTTTT,TRBJ2-2,TRBD2,TRBV19,.
CASSPDRGTEAFF,TGTGCCAGCAGCCCAGACAGGGGGACTGAAGCTTTCTTT,TRBJ1-1,TRBD1,TRBV6-1,.
CASSPGRDRGRGEQFF,TGTGCCAGCAGTCCAGGTCGGGACAGGGGGCGTGGTGAGCAGTTCTTC,TRBJ2-1,TRBD1,TRBV27,.
CATRGTGYQPQHF,TGTGCCACTCGCGGGACAGGGTATCAGCCCCAGCATTTT,TRBJ1-5,TRBD1,TRBV19,.
CASSLVGGYYNEQFF,TGTGCCAGCAGCTTAGTGGGAGGTTACTACAATGAGCAGTTCTTC,TRBJ2-1,.,TRBV11-2,.
CASRTGGRSYEQYF,TGTGCCAGCAGGACAGGGGGACGCTCCTACGAGCAGTACTTC,TRBJ2-7,TRBD1,TRBV28,.
CASRGQGALGYTF,TGTGCCAGCAGGGGGCAGGGGGCACTTGGCTACACCTTC,TRBJ1-2,TRBD1,TRBV2,.
CASSPHQGASYNEQFF,TGCGCCAGCAGCCCCCATCAGGGGGCCTCCTACAATGAGCAGTTCTTC,TRBJ2-1,TRBD1,TRBV4-1,.
CASSPSYRNYGYTF,TGTGCCAGCAGCCCCTCTTACCGGAACTATGGCTACACCTTC,TRBJ1-2,.,TRBV6-5,.
CASSAAAGSFEQYF,TGTGCCAGCAGCGCAGCGGCAGGTTCATTCGAGCAGTACTTC,TRBJ2-7,.,TRBV11-2,.
CASSTEYPGGGYTF,TGTGCCAGCAGTACGGAATATCCGGGGGGCGGCTACACCTTC,TRBJ1-2,.,TRBV6-6,.
CASSLRASETQYF,TGTGCCAGCAGCTTACGAGCGTCGGAGACCCAGTACTTC,TRBJ2-5,.,TRBV7-6,.
CASSMRASGKNEQFF,TGTGCCAGTAGTATGCGGGCTAGCGGGAAGAATGAGCAGTTCTTC,TRBJ2-1,TRBD2,TRBV19,.
CASSPSPQHSGSLNEQFF,TGTGCCAGCAGCCCGTCCCCCCAACATAGCGGGAGTCTCAATGAGCAGTTCTTC,TRBJ2-1,TRBD2,TRBV11-3,.
CASTRQADQETQYF,TGCGCCAGCACCCGACAAGCGGACCAAGAGACCCAGTACTTC,TRBJ2-5,.,TRBV5-1,.
CASSSGQGPYEQYF,TGCGCCAGCAGCTCAGGACAGGGGCCCTACGAGCAGTACTTC,TRBJ2-7,TRBD1,TRBV5-1,.
CASSKLDRRNQPQHF,TGTGCCAGCAGCAAATTGGACAGACGGAATCAGCCCCAGCATTTT,TRBJ1-5,.,TRBV6-1,.
CASSIVQGYGYTF,TGTGCCAGTAGTATCGTCCAGGGCTATGGCTACACCTTC,TRBJ1-2,.,TRBV19,.
CASSEASRDRDGYTF,TGTGCCAGCAGTGAAGCGTCCCGGGACAGGGACGGCTACACCTTC,TRBJ1-2,TRBD1,TRBV6-1,.
CSVSRTIMNTEAFF,TGCAGCGTTTCCAGGACAATCATGAACACTGAAGCTTTCTTT,TRBJ1-1,.,TRBV29-1,few
CASSYTGGLTGELFF,TGTGCCAGCAGCTATACGGGGGGCTTGACCGGGGAGCTGTTTTTT,TRBJ2-2,.,TRBV7-9,.
CASSTWTSGTDTQYF,TGTGCCAGTAGTACGTGGACTAGCGGGACAGATACGCAGTATTTT,TRBJ2-3,TRBD2,TRBV19,.
CASSYSGTGSYEQYF,TGTGCCAGCAGTTACTCGGGGACAGGGTCCTACGAGCAGTACTTC,TRBJ2-7,TRBD1,TRBV6-5,.
CASSLGIDGSGTGELFF,TGTGCCAGCAGCTTAGGTATCGATGGCAGCGGCACCGGGGAGCTGTTTTTT,TRBJ2-2,.,TRBV11-3,once
CAISELGTGGAGGYTF,TGTGCCATCAGTGAGTTAGGGACAGGGGGCGCAGGAGGCTACACCTTC,TRBJ1-2,TRBD1,TRBV10-3,.
CVSSWASPSGNTIYF,TGTGTCAGCAGTTGGGCATCGCCCTCTGGAAACACCATATATTTT,TRBJ1-3,.,TRBV27,.
CASTRQGEGGNTIYF,TGTGCCAGCACTCGGCAGGGGGAAGGTGGAAACACCATATATTTT,TRBJ1-3,TRBD1,TRBV7-9,.
CASSAGTSGVRNEQFF,TGTGCCAGTAGTGCAGGGACTAGCGGGGTGCGGAATGAGCAGTTCTTC,TRBJ2-1,TRBD2,TRBV19,.
CASSAGDSFTGELFF,TGTGCTAGCAGCGCTGGGGACAGCTTCACCGGGGAGCTGTTTTTT,TRBJ2-2,TRBD1,TRBV7-7,.